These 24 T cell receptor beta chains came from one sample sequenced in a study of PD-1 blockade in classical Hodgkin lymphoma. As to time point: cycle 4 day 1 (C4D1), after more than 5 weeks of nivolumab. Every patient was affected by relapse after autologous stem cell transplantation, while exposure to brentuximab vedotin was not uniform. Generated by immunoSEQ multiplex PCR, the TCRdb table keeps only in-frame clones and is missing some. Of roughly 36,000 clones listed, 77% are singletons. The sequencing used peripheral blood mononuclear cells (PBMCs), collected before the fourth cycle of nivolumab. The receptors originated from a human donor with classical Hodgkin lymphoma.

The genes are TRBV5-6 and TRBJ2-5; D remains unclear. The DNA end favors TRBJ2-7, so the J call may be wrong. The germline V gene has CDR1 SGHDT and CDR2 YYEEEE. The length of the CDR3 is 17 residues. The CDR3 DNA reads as TGTGCCAGCTCCCATTCGCCATATCAGGCGTTCTCCTACGAGCAGTACTTC. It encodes CASSHSPYQAFSYEQYF.

The CDR3 reads CASTDKYEQYF. The CDR3 DNA reads TGTGCCAGCACCGATAAATACGAGCAGTACTTC. This chain joins TRBV6-6 and TRBJ2-7; no clear D gene. The CDR3 consists of 11 residues. V lost 7 bases and J 4 bases, leaving 8 bases between the germline ends. In germline, CDR1 is MNHNY, CDR2 SVGAGI (reference sequence).

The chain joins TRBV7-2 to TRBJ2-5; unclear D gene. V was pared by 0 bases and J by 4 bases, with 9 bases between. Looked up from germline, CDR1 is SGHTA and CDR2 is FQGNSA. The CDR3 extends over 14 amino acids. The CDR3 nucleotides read TGTGCCAGCAGCTTAGCGATAGTTCCAGAGACCCAGTACTTC. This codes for CASSLAIVPETQYF.

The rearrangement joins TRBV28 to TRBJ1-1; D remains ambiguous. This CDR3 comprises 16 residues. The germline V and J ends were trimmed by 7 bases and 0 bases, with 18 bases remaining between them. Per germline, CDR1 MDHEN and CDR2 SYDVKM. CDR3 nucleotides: TGTGCCAGCATCCCGGTGGGCAGGCGCTTGAACACTGAAGCTTTCTTT. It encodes CASIPVGRRLNTEAFF.

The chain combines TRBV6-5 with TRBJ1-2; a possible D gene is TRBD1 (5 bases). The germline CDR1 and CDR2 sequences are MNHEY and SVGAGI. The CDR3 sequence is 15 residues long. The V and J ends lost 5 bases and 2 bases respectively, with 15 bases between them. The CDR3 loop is CASSGPATVNYGYTF. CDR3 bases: TGTGCCAGCAGTGGACCAGCGACAGTCAACTATGGCTACACCTTC.

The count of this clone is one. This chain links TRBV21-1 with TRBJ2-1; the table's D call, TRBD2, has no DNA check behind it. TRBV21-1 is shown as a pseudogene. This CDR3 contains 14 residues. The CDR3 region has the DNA TGTGCCAGCGTGTGGCACTACTCCTACAATGAGCAGTTCTTC. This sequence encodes CASVWHYSYNEQFF.

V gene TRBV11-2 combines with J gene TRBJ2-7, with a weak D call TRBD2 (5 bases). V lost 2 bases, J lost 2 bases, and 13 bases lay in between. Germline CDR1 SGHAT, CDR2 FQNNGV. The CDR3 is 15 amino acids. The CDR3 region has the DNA TGTGCCAGCAGCTTAATCCCGGGAACCGCCTACGAGCAGTACTTC. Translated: CASSLIPGTAYEQYF. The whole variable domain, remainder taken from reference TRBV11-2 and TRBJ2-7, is EAGVAQSPRYKIIEKRQSVAFWCNPISGHATLYWYQQILGQGPKLLIQFQNNGVVDDSQLPKDRFSAERLKGVDSTLKIQPAKLEDSAVYLCASSLIPGTAYEQYFGPGTRLTVT.

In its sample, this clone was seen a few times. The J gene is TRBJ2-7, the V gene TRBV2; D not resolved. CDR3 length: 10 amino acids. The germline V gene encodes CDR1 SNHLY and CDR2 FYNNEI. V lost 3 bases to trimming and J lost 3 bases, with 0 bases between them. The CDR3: CASSDYEQYF. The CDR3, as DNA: TGTGCCAGCAGTGACTACGAGCAGTACTTC.

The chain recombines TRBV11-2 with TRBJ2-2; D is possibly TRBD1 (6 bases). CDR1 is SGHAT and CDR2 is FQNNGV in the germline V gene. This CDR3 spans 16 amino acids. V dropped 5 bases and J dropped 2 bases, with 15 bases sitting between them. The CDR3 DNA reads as TGTGCCAGCAGCCCGCCGACAGGCCATAACACCGGGGAGCTGTTTTTT. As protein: CASSPPTGHNTGELFF.

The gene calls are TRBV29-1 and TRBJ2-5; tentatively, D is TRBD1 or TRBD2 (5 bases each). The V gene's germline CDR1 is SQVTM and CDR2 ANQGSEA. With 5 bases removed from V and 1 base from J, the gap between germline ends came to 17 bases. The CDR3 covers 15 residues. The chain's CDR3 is CSVSPPGRGQETQYF. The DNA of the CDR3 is TGCAGCGTTTCTCCCCCGGGACGGGGCCAAGAGACCCAGTACTTC.

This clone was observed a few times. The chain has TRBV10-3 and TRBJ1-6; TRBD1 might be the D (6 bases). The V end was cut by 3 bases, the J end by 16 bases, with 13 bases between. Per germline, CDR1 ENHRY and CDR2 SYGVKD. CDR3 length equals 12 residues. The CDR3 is CAISDKGQMLHF. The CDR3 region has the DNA TGTGCCATCAGTGATAAAGGACAGATGCTCCACTTT.

CDR3 nucleotides: TGCGCCAGCAGTGGGTCCAAGAGGGACAGGGCTCTGACCAAAAACATTCAGTACTTC. This gives the protein CASSGSKRDRALTKNIQYF. The rearrangement joins TRBV10-1 to TRBJ2-4, with TRBD1 identical over 9 bases. This CDR3 has 19 residues. V gave up 4 bases and J gave up 2 bases; unmatched junction bases: 15. Germline V gene lookup returns CDR1 WNHNN and CDR2 SYGVQD (reference sequence).

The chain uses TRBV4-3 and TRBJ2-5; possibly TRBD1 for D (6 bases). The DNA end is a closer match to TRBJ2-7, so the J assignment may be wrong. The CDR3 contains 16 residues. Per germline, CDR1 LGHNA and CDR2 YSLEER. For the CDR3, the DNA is TGCGCCAGCAGCGTCACGTGGACAGAGCCCTCCTACGAGCAGTACTTC. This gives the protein CASSVTWTEPSYEQYF.

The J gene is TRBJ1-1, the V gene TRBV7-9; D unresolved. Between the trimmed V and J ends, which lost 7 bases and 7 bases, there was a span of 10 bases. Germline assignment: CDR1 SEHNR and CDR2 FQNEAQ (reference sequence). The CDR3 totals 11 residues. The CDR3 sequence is CASTGPREAFF. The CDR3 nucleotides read TGTGCCAGCACCGGACCCCGTGAAGCTTTCTTT.

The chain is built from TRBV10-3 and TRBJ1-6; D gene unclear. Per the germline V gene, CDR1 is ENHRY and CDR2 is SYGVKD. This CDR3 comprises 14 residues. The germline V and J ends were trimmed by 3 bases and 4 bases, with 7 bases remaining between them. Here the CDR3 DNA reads TGTGCCATCAGTGATTCGGGATATAATTCACCCCTCCACTTT. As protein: CAISDSGYNSPLHF.

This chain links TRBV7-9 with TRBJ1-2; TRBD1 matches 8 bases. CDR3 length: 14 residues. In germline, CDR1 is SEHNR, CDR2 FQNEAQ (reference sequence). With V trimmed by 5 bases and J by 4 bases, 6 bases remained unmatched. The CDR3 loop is CASSPRGRGYGYTF. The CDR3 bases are TGTGCCAGCAGCCCCAGGGGGCGCGGCTATGGCTACACCTTC.

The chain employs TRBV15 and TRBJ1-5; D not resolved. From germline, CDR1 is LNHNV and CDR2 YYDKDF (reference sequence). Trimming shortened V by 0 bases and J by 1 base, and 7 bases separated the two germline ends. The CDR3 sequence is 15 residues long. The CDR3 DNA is TGTGCCACCAGCAGAGATATTGGGAGCAATCAGCCCCAGCATTTT. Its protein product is CATSRDIGSNQPQHF.

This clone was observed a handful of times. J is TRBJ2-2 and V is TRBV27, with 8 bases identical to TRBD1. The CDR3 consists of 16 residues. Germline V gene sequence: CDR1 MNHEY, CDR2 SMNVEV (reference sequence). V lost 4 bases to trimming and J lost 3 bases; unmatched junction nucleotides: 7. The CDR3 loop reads CASSSLTGVDTGELFF. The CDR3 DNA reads TGTGCCAGCAGTTCATTGACAGGGGTCGACACCGGGGAGCTGTTTTTT.

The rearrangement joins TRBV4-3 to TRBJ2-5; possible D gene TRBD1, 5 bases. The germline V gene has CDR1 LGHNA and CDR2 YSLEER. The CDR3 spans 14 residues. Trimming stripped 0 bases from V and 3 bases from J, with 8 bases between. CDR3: CASSQEGREETQYF. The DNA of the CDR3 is TGCGCCAGCAGCCAAGAGGGCAGGGAAGAGACCCAGTACTTC.

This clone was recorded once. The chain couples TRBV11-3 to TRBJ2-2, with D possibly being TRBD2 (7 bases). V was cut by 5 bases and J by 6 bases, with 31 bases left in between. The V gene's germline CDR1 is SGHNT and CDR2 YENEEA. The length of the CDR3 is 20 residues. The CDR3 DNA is TGTGCCAGCAGCGAGAATCCGTGGGGGTCGGCGGGGGCACAACCCGGGGAGCTGTTTTTT. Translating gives CASSENPWGSAGAQPGELFF.

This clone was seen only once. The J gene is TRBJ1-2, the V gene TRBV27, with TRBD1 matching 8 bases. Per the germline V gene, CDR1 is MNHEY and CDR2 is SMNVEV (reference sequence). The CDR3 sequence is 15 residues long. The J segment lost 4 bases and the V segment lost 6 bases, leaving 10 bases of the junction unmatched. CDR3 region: CASSRNSGGGYGYTF. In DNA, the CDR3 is TGTGCCAGCAGCCGAAACTCAGGGGGCGGCTATGGCTACACCTTC.

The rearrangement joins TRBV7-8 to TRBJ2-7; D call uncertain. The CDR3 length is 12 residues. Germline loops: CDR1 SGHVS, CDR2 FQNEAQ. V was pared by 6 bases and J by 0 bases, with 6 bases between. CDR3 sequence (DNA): TGTGCCAGCAGAACAGACTCCTACGAGCAGTACTTC. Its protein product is CASRTDSYEQYF. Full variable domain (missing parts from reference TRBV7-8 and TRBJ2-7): GAGVSQSPRYKVAKRGQDVALRCDPISGHVSLFWYQQALGQGPEFLTYFQNEAQLDKSGLPSDRFFAERPEGSVSTLKIQRTQQEDSAVYLCASRTDSYEQYFGPGTRLTVT.

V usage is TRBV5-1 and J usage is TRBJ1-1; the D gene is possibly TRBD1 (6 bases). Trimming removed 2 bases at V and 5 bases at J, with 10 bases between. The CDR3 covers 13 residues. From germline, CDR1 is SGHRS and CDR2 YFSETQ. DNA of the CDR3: TGCGCCAGCAGCTTTGGAACAGGGACTGAAGCTTTCTTT. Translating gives CASSFGTGTEAFF.

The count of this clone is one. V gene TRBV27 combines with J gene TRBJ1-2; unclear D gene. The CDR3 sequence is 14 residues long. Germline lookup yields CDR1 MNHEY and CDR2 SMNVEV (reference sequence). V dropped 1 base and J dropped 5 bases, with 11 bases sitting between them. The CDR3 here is CASSLYGSLYGYTF. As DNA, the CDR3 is TGTGCCAGCAGTTTATACGGCAGCCTGTATGGCTACACCTTC.